Presented here are 5 T cell receptor beta chains from one specimen sequenced in a study of blood T cell repertoires in COVID-19. Using immunoSEQ multiplex PCR, the repertoire was profiled, and TCRdb retains in-frame clones only, with some absent. The repertoire holds approximately 100,000 clones, more than 75% seen once, with 6.2% in the top ten. Sequences were obtained from peripheral blood. The receptor set was obtained from a human donor in a cohort sampled during active COVID-19.

This chain links TRBV4-1 with TRBJ1-5; D not resolved. The CDR3 loop spans 15 amino acids. Trimming took off 3 bases at V and 2 bases at J, with 11 bases between the two ends. From germline, CDR1 is MGHRA and CDR2 YSYEKL. In nucleotides, the CDR3 is TGCGCCAGCAGCCAGACCCTTGCGGGCAATCAGCCCCAGCATTTT. Translated, it gives CASSQTLAGNQPQHF.

V is TRBV2 and J is TRBJ2-7, with D tentatively TRBD2 (6 bases). The CDR3 is made up of 14 amino acids. Germline V lookup: CDR1 SNHLY, CDR2 FYNNEI. The ends were cut back, 7 bases at V and 6 bases at J, with 19 bases in the middle. The CDR3 spells CASKGPGDPPEQYF. The CDR3 region has the DNA TGTGCCAGCAAGGGGCCGGGAGACCCACCCGAGCAGTACTTC.

This chain joins TRBV27 and TRBJ2-3; 7 bases fit TRBD1. In germline, CDR1 is MNHEY, CDR2 SMNVEV (reference sequence). The ends lost 6 bases at V and 0 bases at J; junction bases unmatched: 6. This CDR3 spans 15 amino acids. The CDR3 DNA reads TGTGCCAGCAGGGGGCAGGGGGAAAGCACAGATACGCAGTATTTT. Translating gives CASRGQGESTDTQYF.

The chain employs TRBV27 and TRBJ2-2; tentative D call: TRBD2 (7 bases). Trimming cost V 7 bases and J 4 bases, with 16 bases left between them. CDR3 length: 15 amino acids. Germline V gives CDR1 MNHEY, CDR2 SMNVEV (reference sequence). The CDR3 loop reads CASTPGGLGTGELFF. The CDR3, as DNA: TGTGCCAGCACCCCGGGGGGCCTCGGCACCGGGGAGCTGTTTTTT.

The gene calls are TRBV19 and TRBJ2-1; 10 bases are shared with TRBD2. V lost 0 bases, J lost 5 bases, and 4 bases stayed unmatched. The germline CDR1 and CDR2 sequences are LNHDA and SQIVND (reference sequence). CDR3 length equals 16 residues. The CDR3 nucleotides are TGTGCCAGTAGTATAGATGACCTAGCGGGAGACAATGAGCAGTTCTTC. It encodes CASSIDDLAGDNEQFF.